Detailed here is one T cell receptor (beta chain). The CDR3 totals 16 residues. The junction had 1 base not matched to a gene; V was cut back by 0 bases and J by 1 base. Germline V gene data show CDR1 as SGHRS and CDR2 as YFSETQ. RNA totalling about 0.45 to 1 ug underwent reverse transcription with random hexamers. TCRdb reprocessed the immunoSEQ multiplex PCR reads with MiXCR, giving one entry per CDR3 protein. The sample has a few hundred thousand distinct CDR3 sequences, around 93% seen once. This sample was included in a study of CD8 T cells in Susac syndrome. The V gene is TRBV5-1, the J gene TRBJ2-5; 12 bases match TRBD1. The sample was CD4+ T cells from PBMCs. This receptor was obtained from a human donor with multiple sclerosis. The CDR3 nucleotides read TGCGCCAGCAGCTTGGCGGGACAGGGGGCCCAAGAGACCCAGTACTTC. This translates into CASSLAGQGAQETQYF.